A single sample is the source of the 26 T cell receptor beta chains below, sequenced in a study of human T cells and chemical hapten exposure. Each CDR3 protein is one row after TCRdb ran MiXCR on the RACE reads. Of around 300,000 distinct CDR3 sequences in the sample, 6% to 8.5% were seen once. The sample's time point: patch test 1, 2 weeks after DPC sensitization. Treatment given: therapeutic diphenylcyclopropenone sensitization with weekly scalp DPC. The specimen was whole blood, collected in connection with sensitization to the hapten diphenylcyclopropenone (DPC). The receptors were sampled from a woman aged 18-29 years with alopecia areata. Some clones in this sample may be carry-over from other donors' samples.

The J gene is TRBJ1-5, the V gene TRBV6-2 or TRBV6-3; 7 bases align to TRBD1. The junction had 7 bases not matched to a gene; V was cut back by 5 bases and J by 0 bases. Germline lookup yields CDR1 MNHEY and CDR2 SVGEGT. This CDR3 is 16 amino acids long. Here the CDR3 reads CASSPGQADSNQPQHF. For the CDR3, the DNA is TGTGCCAGCAGTCCCGGACAGGCGGATAGCAATCAGCCCCAGCATTTT.

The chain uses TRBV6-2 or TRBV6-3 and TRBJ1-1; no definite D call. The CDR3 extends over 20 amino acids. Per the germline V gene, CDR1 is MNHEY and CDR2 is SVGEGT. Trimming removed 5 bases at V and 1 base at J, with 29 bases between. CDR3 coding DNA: TGTGCCAGCAGTCCCGGACCAACCTACGCCGTGAATGTAAAGAACACTGAAGCTTTCTTT. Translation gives CASSPGPTYAVNVKNTEAFF.

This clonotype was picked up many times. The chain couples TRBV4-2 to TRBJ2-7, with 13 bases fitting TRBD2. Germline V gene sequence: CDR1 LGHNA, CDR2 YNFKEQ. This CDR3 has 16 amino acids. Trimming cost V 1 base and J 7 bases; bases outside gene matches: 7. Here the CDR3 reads CASSQGAGLAGREQYF. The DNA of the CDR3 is TGTGCCAGCAGCCAAGGCGCGGGACTAGCGGGGCGGGAGCAGTACTTC.

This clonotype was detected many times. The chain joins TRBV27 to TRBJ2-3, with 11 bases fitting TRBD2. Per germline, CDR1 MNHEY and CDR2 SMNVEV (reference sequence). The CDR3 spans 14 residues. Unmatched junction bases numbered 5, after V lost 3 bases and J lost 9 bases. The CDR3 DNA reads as TGTGCCAGCAGTTTTAGCGGGGGGGCAGGAACGCAGTATTTT. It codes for CASSFSGGAGTQYF.

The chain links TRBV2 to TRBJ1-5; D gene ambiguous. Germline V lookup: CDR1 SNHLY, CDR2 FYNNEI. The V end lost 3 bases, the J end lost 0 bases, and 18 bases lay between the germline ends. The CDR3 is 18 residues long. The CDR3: CASSDGRDFMISNQPQHF. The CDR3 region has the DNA TGTGCCAGCAGTGACGGGAGGGATTTCATGATTAGCAATCAGCCCCAGCATTTT.

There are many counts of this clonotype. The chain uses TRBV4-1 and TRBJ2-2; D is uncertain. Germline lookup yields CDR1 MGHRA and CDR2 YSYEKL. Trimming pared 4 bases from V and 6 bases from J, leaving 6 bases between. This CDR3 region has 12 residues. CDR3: CASSLQSGELFF. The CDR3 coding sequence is TGCGCCAGCAGCCTACAGTCCGGGGAGCTGTTTTTT.

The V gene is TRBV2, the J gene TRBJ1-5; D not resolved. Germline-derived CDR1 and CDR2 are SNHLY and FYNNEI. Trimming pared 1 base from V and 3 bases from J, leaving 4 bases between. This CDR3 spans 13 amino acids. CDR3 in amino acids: CASSEEVNQPQHF. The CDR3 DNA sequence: TGTGCCAGCAGTGAAGAGGTCAATCAGCCCCAGCATTTT.

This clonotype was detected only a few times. CDR3 protein: CASSSQMRGDTEAFF. DNA for the CDR3: TGTGCCAGCAGTTCCCAGATGCGGGGGGATACTGAAGCTTTCTTT. The chain uses TRBV6-5 and TRBJ1-1, with D possibly being TRBD1 (5 bases). Germline V gives CDR1 MNHEY, CDR2 SVGAGI. CDR3 length: 15 amino acids. V lost 4 bases, J lost 5 bases, and 17 bases lay in between.

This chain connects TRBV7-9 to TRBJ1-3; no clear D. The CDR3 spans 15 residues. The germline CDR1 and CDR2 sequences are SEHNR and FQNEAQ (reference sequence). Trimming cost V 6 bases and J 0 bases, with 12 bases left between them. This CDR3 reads CASSARSLSGNTIYF. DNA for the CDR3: TGTGCCAGCAGTGCCAGGAGCCTCTCTGGAAACACCATATATTTT. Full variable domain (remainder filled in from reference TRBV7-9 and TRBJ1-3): DTGVSQNPRHKITKRGQNVTFRCDPISEHNRLYWYRQTLGQGPEFLTYFQNEAQLEKSRLLSDRFSAERPKGSFSTLEIQRTEQGDSAMYLCASSARSLSGNTIYFGEGSWLTVV.

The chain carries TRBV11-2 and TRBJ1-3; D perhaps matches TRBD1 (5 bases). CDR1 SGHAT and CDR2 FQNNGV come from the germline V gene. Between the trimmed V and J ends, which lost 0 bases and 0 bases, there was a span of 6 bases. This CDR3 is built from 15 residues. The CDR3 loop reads CASSLDGASGNTIYF. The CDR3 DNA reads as TGTGCCAGCAGCTTAGACGGGGCCTCTGGAAACACCATATATTTT.

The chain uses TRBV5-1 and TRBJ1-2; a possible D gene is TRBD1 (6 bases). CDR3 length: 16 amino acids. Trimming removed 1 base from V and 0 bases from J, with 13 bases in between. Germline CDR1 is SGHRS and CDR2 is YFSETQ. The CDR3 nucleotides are TGCGCCAGCAGCTTGTCGGGGGCACCTGCTAACTATGGCTACACCTTC. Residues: CASSLSGAPANYGYTF.

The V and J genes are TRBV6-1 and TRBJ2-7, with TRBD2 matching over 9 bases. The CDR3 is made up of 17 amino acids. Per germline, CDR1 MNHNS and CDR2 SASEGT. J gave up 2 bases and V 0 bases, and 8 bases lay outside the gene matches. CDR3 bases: TGTGCCAGCAGTGAAGCGGCTAGCGGGGCCCTTACCTACGAGCAGTACTTC. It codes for CASSEAASGALTYEQYF.

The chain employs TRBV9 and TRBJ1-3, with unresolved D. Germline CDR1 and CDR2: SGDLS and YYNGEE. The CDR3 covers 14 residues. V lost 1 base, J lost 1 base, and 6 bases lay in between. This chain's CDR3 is CASSVIPSGNTIYF. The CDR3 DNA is TGTGCCAGCAGCGTAATACCGTCTGGAAACACCATATATTTT.

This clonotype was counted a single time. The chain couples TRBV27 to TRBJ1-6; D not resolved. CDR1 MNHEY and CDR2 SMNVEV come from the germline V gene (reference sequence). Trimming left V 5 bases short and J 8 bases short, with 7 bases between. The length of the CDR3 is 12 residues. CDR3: CASSQNHSPLHF. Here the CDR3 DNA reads TGTGCCAGCAGTCAAAACCATTCACCCCTCCACTTT.

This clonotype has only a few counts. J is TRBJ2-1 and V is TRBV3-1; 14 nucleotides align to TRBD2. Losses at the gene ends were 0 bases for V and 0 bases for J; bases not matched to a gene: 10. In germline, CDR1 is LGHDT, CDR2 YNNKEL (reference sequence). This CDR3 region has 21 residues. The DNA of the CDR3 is TGTGCCAGCAGCCAAGATATAGAGACTAGCGGGGGGGCGGTCTCCTACAATGAGCAGTTCTTC. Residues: CASSQDIETSGGAVSYNEQFF.

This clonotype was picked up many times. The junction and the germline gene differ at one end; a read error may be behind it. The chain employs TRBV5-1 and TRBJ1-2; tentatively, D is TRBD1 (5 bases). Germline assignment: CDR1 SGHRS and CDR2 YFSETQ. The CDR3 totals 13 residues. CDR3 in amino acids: CASSFEGNYGYTF. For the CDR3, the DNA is TGTGCCAGCAGCTTTGAGGGGAACTATGGCTACACCTTC. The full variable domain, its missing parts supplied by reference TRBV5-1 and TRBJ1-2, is KAGVTQTPRYLIKTRGQQVTLSCSPISGHRSVSWYQQTPGQGLQFLFEYFSETQRNKGNFPGRFSGRQFSNSRSEMNVSTLELGDSALYLCASSFEGNYGYTFGSGTRLTVV.

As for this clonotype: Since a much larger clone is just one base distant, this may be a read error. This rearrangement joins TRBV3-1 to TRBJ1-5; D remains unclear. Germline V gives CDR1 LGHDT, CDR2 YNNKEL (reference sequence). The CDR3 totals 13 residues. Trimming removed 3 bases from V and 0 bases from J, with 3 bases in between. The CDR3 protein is CASSHFSNQPQHF. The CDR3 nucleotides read TGTGCCAGCAGCCATTTTAGCAATCAGCCCCAGCATTTT.

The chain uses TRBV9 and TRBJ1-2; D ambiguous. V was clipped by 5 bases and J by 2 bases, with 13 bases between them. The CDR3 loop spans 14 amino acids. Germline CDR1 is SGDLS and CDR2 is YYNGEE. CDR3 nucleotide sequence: TGTGCCAGCAGTGGTGCCGCAAGAAACTATGGCTACACCTTC. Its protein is CASSGAARNYGYTF.

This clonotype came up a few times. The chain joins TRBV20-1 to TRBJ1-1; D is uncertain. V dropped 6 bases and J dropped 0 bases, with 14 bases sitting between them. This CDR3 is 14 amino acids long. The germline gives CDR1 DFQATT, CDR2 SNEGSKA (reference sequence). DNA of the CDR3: TGCAGTGCCACGAAGGGCAGCATGAACACTGAAGCTTTCTTT. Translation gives CSATKGSMNTEAFF.

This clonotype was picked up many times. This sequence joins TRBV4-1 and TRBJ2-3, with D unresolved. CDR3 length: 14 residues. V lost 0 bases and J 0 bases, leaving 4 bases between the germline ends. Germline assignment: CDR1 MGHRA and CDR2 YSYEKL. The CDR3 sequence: CASSQDISTDTQYF. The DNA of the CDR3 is TGCGCCAGCAGCCAAGATATTAGCACAGATACGCAGTATTTT.

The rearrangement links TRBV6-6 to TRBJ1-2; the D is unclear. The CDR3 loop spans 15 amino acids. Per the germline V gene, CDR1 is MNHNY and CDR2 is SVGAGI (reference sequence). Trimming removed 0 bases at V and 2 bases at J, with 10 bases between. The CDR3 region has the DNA TGTGCCAGCAGTTACTCGAAATGGCAGAACTATGGCTACACCTTC. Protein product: CASSYSKWQNYGYTF.

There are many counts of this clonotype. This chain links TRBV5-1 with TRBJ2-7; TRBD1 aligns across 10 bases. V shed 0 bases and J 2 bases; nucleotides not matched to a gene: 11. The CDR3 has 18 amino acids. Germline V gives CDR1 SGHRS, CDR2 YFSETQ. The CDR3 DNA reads TGCGCCAGCAGCTTGGCGGGACAGGGGACGGTGGGGACCTACGAGCAGTACTTC. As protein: CASSLAGQGTVGTYEQYF. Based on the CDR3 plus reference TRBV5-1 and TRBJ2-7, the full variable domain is KAGVTQTPRYLIKTRGQQVTLSCSPISGHRSVSWYQQTPGQGLQFLFEYFSETQRNKGNFPGRFSGRQFSNSRSEMNVSTLELGDSALYLCASSLAGQGTVGTYEQYFGPGTRLTVT.

The CDR3 region is CSARDSSGTSGGADTQYF. The CDR3 DNA reads as TGCAGTGCTAGAGATTCCAGCGGGACTAGCGGGGGGGCAGATACGCAGTATTTT. The chain joins TRBV20-1 to TRBJ2-3, with 16 bases lining up with TRBD2. The CDR3 is 18 amino acids. Trimming cost V 0 bases and J 4 bases; bases outside gene matches: 7. Germline lookup yields CDR1 DFQATT and CDR2 SNEGSKA (reference sequence).

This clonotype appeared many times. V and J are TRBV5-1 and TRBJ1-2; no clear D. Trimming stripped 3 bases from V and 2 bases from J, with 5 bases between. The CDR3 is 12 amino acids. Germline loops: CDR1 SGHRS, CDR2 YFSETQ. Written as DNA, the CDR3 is TGCGCCAGCAGCTACGACAACTATGGCTACACCTTC. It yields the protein CASSYDNYGYTF. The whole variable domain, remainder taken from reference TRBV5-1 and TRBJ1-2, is KAGVTQTPRYLIKTRGQQVTLSCSPISGHRSVSWYQQTPGQGLQFLFEYFSETQRNKGNFPGRFSGRQFSNSRSEMNVSTLELGDSALYLCASSYDNYGYTFGSGTRLTVV.

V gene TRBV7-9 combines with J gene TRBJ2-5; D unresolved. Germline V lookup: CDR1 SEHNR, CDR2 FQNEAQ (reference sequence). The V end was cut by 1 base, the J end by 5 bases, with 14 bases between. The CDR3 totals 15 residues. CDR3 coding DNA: TGTGCCAGCAGCTTAGAGACCGGGCCCACGGAGACCCAGTACTTC. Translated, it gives CASSLETGPTETQYF.

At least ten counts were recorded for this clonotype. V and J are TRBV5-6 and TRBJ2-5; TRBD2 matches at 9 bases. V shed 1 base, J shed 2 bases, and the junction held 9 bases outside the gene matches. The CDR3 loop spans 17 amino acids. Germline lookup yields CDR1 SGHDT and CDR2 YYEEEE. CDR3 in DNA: TGTGCCAGCAGCTTGTTGATTGGCGGGGGGGAGCAAGAGACCCAGTACTTC. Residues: CASSLLIGGGEQETQYF. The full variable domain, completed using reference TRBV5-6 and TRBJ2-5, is DAGVTQSPTHLIKTRGQQVTLRCSPKSGHDTVSWYQQALGQGPQFIFQYYEEEERQRGNFPDRFSGHQFPNYSSELNVNALLLGDSALYLCASSLLIGGGEQETQYFGPGTRLLVL.